The rows below give T cell receptor beta chains drawn from one sample of a study of T cell responses to AZD1222 COVID-19 vaccine. Assay used: immunoSEQ multiplex PCR; TCRdb lists only in-frame clones, some missing. The sample records some 90,000 clones, nearly 90% being singletons. Sequences were derived from peripheral blood, sampled on day 0 of AZD1222 vaccination. These receptors originate from an adult in good health. The conserved cysteine and the conserved F or W are not part of the CDR3 here. The D gene is left open where the match is weak.

D gene,V gene,J gene,CDR3 protein
TRBD1,TRBV4-1,TRBJ1-1,ASRLAFGQGLAEAF
NA,TRBV18,TRBJ1-1,ASSPQEEYTEAF
NA,TRBV7-2,TRBJ2-7,ASSLKGDILGRSSYEQY
TRBD1,TRBV29-1,TRBJ1-2,SASPQGGANYGYT
TRBD2,TRBV18,TRBJ2-1,ASSPGTNNEQF
NA,TRBV19,TRBJ2-4,ASSMGVGNIQY
NA,TRBV19,TRBJ1-4,ASSPGLANEKLF
NA,TRBV4-1,TRBJ1-2,ASSQREGGYGYT
TRBD1,TRBV2,TRBJ1-3,ASRRGTAINTIY
NA,TRBV6-5,TRBJ1-3,ASSPTGNTIY
TRBD1,TRBV2,TRBJ1-2,ARDEGTGVYGYT
NA,TRBV5-1,TRBJ2-7,ASSLGAGGSSREQY
TRBD1,TRBV18,TRBJ1-1,ASSPRSRGSTEAF
TRBD1,TRBV9,TRBJ2-2,ASSGTGMSGELF
NA,TRBV7-2,TRBJ1-1,ASSLSGLRTWAF
TRBD2,TRBV7-2,TRBJ2-1,ASSLVGLAGTSYNEQF
NA,TRBV3-1/TRBV3-2,TRBJ1-6,ASSPGVLGVSYNSPLH
TRBD1,TRBV5-1,TRBJ1-2,ASSWGQELRSYT
TRBD1,TRBV7-2,TRBJ2-7,ASSLVGQGDSYEQY
TRBD1,TRBV11-2,TRBJ1-2,ASSPGTGNYGYT
NA,TRBV7-9,TRBJ1-5,ASSLVPFGYSNQPQH
NA,TRBV9,TRBJ1-3,ASSDVSDSGNTIY
TRBD2,TRBV28,TRBJ2-3,ASSSTTSGRGTDTQY
TRBD2,TRBV7-2,TRBJ2-7,ASSPTSGGVGEQY
NA,TRBV19,TRBJ2-5,ASSSRKGGEVPTETQY
NA,TRBV7-9,TRBJ1-2,ASSHTPRPPL
TRBD1,TRBV5-5,TRBJ2-1,ASSAGVRGSLNEQF
TRBD2,TRBV7-2,TRBJ2-7,ASSLNTGLLAGQY
TRBD2,TRBV24-1,TRBJ2-3,ATSDLLSSGTGDTQY
NA,TRBV7-9,TRBJ2-1,ASSVTGTGSYNEQF
NA,TRBV3-1/TRBV3-2,TRBJ2-3,ASSPGTDTQY
NA,TRBV11-1,TRBJ2-5,ASSSDLGQETQY
TRBD1,TRBV6-4,TRBJ1-2,ASRLRQGRYGYT
NA,TRBV28,TRBJ1-3,ASSSGENTIY
TRBD1,TRBV19,TRBJ2-7,ASSGQASSYEQY
TRBD1,TRBV24-1,TRBJ2-2,ATSAPGQTNTGELF
NA,TRBV5-4,TRBJ2-1,ASSLGRGTQSNNEQF
TRBD1,TRBV28,TRBJ1-5,ASSFLRQGVGSNQPQH
NA,TRBV27,TRBJ2-1,ASSFTGRSNEQF
NA,TRBV10-3,TRBJ1-1,AISGPGTLNTEAF
NA,TRBV10-1,TRBJ1-5,ATLRRDGNQPQH
NA,TRBV6-2/TRBV6-3,TRBJ2-1,ASSYLPVHTRNEQF
NA,TRBV9,TRBJ1-6,ASSGLSASPLH
NA,TRBV6-2/TRBV6-3,TRBJ2-5,ASSRDFQETQY
NA,TRBV19,TRBJ2-3,ASSIGGGAGTDTQY
NA,TRBV7-3,TRBJ1-6,ASSFLVNSPLH
TRBD1,TRBV2,TRBJ1-1,ASSRSQGDTEAF